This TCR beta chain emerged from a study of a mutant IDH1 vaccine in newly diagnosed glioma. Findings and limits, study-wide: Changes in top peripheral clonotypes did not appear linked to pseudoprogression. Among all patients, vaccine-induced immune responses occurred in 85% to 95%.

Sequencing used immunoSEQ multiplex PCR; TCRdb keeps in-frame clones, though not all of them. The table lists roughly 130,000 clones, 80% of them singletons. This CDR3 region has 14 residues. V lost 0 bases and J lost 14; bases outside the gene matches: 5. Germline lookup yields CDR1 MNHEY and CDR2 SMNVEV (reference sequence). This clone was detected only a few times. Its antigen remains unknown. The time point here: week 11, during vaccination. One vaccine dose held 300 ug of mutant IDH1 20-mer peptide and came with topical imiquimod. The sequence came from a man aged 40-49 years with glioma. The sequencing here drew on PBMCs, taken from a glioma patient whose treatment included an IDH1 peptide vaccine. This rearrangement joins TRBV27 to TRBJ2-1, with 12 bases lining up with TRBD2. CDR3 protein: CASSLSTSGSSEFF. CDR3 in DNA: TGTGCCAGCAGTTTATCGACTAGCGGGAGTTCTGAGTTCTTC.